Shown below are 5 T cell receptor beta chains from a single sample sequenced in a study of blood T cell repertoires in COVID-19. Produced via immunoSEQ multiplex PCR; TCRdb's table is partial and in-frame only. The table includes 200,000 or so clones, roughly 83% detected once. The sequencing input was PBMCs or T cells enriched from blood (not recorded which). These receptors all come from a woman in her forties with acute COVID-19.

The rearrangement joins TRBV4-1 to TRBJ2-6; weak D call: TRBD2 (5 bases). Germline CDR1 and CDR2: MGHRA and YSYEKL. CDR3 length: 14 residues. Trimming stripped 4 bases from V and 3 bases from J, with 7 bases between. DNA for the CDR3: TGCGCCAGCAGCCGAGGGCTTGGGGCCAACGTCCTGACTTTC. Amino acid sequence: CASSRGLGANVLTF.

V is TRBV30 and J is TRBJ2-4; 7 bases agree with TRBD2. CDR3 length: 16 residues. The germline V gene has CDR1 GTSNPN and CDR2 SVGIG (reference sequence). Trimming removed 1 base from V and 1 base from J; junction bases left unmatched: 7. CDR3 loop: CAWSGRGGMAKNIQYF. DNA of the CDR3: TGTGCCTGGAGTGGGAGGGGAGGGATGGCCAAAAACATTCAGTACTTC.

The V gene is TRBV9, the J gene TRBJ1-4; D is possibly TRBD1 (6 bases). Per the germline V gene, CDR1 is SGDLS and CDR2 is YYNGEE. Trimming took off 4 bases at V and 4 bases at J, with 11 bases between the two ends. This CDR3 has 14 residues. Here the CDR3 reads CASSPGAFNEKLFF. CDR3 nucleotides: TGTGCCAGCAGCCCAGGGGCTTTTAATGAAAAACTGTTTTTT.

The rearrangement links TRBV29-1 to TRBJ2-7; 13 nucleotides align to TRBD2. Germline V gene sequence: CDR1 SQVTM, CDR2 ANQGSEA. This CDR3 is built from 13 residues. Unmatched junction bases numbered 4, after V lost 4 bases and J lost 7 bases. The CDR3 DNA is TGCAGCGTTGTAACTAGCGGGAGGGGGGAGCAGTACTTC. Translation gives CSVVTSGRGEQYF.

The CDR3 coding sequence is TGTGCCAGTAGTCAGGATCCGGACCCAAGGAGGGAAAAACTGTTTTTT. The encoded protein is CASSQDPDPRREKLFF. The chain has TRBV19 and TRBJ1-4; D remains ambiguous. Trimming cost V 5 bases and J 8 bases, with 21 bases left between them. This CDR3 has 16 amino acids. CDR1 and CDR2 (germline): LNHDA, SQIVND (reference sequence).